The 2 T cell receptor beta chains below were found in one sample sequenced in a study of metastatic and nonmetastatic thyroid tumors. TCRdb recomputed clones from the PCR reads via MiXCR. The sample yields some 40,000 clones, about 16% seen once. Before thyroid surgery, none of the patients had received any treatment. The sequencing sample was made of blood. The origin of the receptors is a female donor with papillary thyroid cancer or a benign thyroid nodule (not recorded which). Some clones in this sample may be carry-over from other donors' samples.

By its share, this clone is medium-sized. The chain joins TRBV6-1 to TRBJ2-7, with TRBD1 as a possible D gene (5 bases). Trimming left V 2 bases short and J 7 bases short, with 15 bases between. This CDR3 region has 14 residues. CDR1 and CDR2 (germline): MNHNS, SASEGT. The CDR3 region has the DNA TGTGCCAGCAGTGAATCCCCAGAGCCAGGGGAGCAGTACTTC. It encodes CASSESPEPGEQYF.

In its sample, this clone was seen many times. V gene TRBV5-1 combines with J gene TRBJ1-1; 9 bases agree with TRBD1. This CDR3 region has 15 residues. CDR1 is SGHRS, CDR2 YFSETQ, per germline. J was trimmed by 2 bases and V by 4 bases; bases with no gene match: 6. This chain's CDR3 is CASSPAGQGNTEAFF. The CDR3 DNA reads TGCGCCAGCAGCCCCGCGGGACAGGGAAACACTGAAGCTTTCTTT.